The 13 T cell receptor beta chains reported below all come from one sample, sequenced in a study of identical twins. TCRdb reprocessed the 5' RACE reads with MiXCR, giving one entry per CDR3 protein. The table has more than 600,000 distinct CDR3 sequences, 15% to 20% seen once; the top ten hold 13%. Another study also made use of these data, one on T cells expressing NK-cell markers.

The sequenced sample consisted of PBMCs. These receptors originate from a woman between 18 and 30 years old in good health.

The CDR3 here is CASRLLRGGRTDTQYF. The CDR3 coding sequence is TGTGCCAGCAGGCTTCTGCGGGGGGGCCGTACAGATACGCAGTATTTT. The chain links TRBV12-3 or TRBV12-4 to TRBJ2-3, with 9 bases matching TRBD2. Trimming at V came to 6 bases and at J to 3 bases, leaving 10 bases not matched to a gene. The CDR3 spans 16 residues.

The J gene is TRBJ2-7, the V gene TRBV30; TRBD1 might be the D (6 bases). Trimming left V 2 bases short and J 7 bases short, with 12 bases between. The CDR3 is 12 amino acids. Germline CDR1 is GTSNPN and CDR2 is SVGIG (reference sequence). CDR3 nucleotides: TGTGCCTGGAGTCGGACAGTTTGGGAGCAGTACTTC. Protein: CAWSRTVWEQYF. The full variable domain, with the rest looked up from reference TRBV30 and TRBJ2-7, is SQTIHQWPATLVQPVGSPLSLECTVEGTSNPNLYWYRQAAGRGLQLLFYSVGIGQISSEVPQNLSASRPQDRQFILSSKKLLLSDSGFYLCAWSRTVWEQYFGPGTRLTVT.

V is TRBV28 and J is TRBJ2-3; 12 bases fit TRBD2. Germline lookup yields CDR1 MDHEN and CDR2 SYDVKM. The length of the CDR3 is 17 residues. V lost 4 bases and J lost 5; bases outside the gene matches: 10. CDR3 nucleotides: TGTGCCAGCAGTTCCCCGTCTAGCGGGGGGGCCGAAGATACGCAGTATTTT. Protein sequence: CASSSPSSGGAEDTQYF.

This clonotype was detected only a few times. J is TRBJ2-1 and V is TRBV12-3 or TRBV12-4; D is possibly TRBD1 (6 bases). V lost 6 bases, J lost 2 bases, and 14 bases lay in between. The CDR3 covers 15 residues. The CDR3 reads CASSSGTFAYNEQFF. For the CDR3, the DNA is TGTGCCAGCAGCTCTGGGACATTTGCCTACAATGAGCAGTTCTTC.

The chain uses TRBV5-5 and TRBJ2-3; 8 bases align to TRBD1. Per germline, CDR1 SGHKS and CDR2 YYEKEE (reference sequence). V was pared by 4 bases and J by 1 base, with 2 bases of the junction left unmatched. This CDR3 spans 14 amino acids. In DNA, the CDR3 is TGTGCCAGCAGCATACAGGGGGGCACAGATACGCAGTATTTT. This translates into CASSIQGGTDTQYF.

The rearrangement links TRBV15 to TRBJ2-1, with 9 bases matching TRBD2. This CDR3 is built from 15 residues. Trimming at V came to 1 base and at J to 6 bases, leaving 4 bases not matched to a gene. Germline V gives CDR1 LNHNV, CDR2 YYDKDF (reference sequence). The DNA of the CDR3 is TGTGCCACCAGCAGAGGCGGGAGGGCCTCCAATGAGCAGTTCTTC. Translation gives CATSRGGRASNEQFF.

The chain couples TRBV29-1 to TRBJ2-1, with D perhaps assigned TRBD1 or TRBD2 (6 bases each). V dropped 3 bases and J dropped 5 bases, with 11 bases sitting between them. The CDR3 totals 13 residues. Germline CDR1 SQVTM, CDR2 ANQGSEA. The DNA of the CDR3 is TGCAGCGTTGAGTCGGGGGCACACAATGAGCAGTTCTTC. The encoded protein is CSVESGAHNEQFF.

The rearrangement joins TRBV7-9 to TRBJ2-1; D is perhaps TRBD1 (5 bases). V was cut by 5 bases and J by 6 bases, with 14 bases left in between. Looked up from germline, CDR1 is SEHNR and CDR2 is FQNEAQ (reference sequence). The CDR3 contains 14 residues. The CDR3, as DNA: TGTGCCAGCAGCGCCGGCAAAGACAGCAATGAGCAGTTCTTC. Protein product: CASSAGKDSNEQFF. The full variable domain, with the rest looked up from reference TRBV7-9 and TRBJ2-1, is DTGVSQNPRHKITKRGQNVTFRCDPISEHNRLYWYRQTLGQGPEFLTYFQNEAQLEKSRLLSDRFSAERPKGSFSTLEIQRTEQGDSAMYLCASSAGKDSNEQFFGPGTRLTVL.

The rearrangement uses TRBV2 and TRBJ2-3, with 11 bases that match TRBD2. The ends lost 4 bases at V and 4 bases at J; junction bases unmatched: 4. CDR3 size: 15 residues. Germline-derived CDR1 and CDR2 are SNHLY and FYNNEI. Here the CDR3 DNA reads TGTGCCAGCAGTGGTAGCGGGAGGGTCGCAGATACGCAGTATTTT. This gives the protein CASSGSGRVADTQYF. Based on the CDR3 plus reference TRBV2 and TRBJ2-3, the full variable domain is EPEVTQTPSHQVTQMGQEVILRCVPISNHLYFYWYRQILGQKVEFLVSFYNNEISEKSEIFDDQFSVERPDGSNFTLKIRSTKLEDSAMYFCASSGSGRVADTQYFGPGTRLTVL.

The rearrangement joins TRBV20-1 to TRBJ1-3, with 8 positions matching TRBD1. Trimming cost V 3 bases and J 3 bases; bases outside gene matches: 4. Looked up from germline, CDR1 is DFQATT and CDR2 is SNEGSKA (reference sequence). The CDR3 extends over 14 amino acids. This CDR3 is CSASNRGGGNTIYF. The CDR3 DNA is TGCAGTGCTAGTAACAGGGGGGGTGGAAACACCATATATTTT.

This clonotype was detected a few times. The chain couples TRBV4-1 to TRBJ2-1; D is perhaps TRBD2 (6 bases). The CDR3 is 15 amino acids. Germline V gives CDR1 MGHRA, CDR2 YSYEKL. V dropped 7 bases and J dropped 1 base, with 14 bases sitting between them. CDR3 nucleotide sequence: TGCGCCAGCACCCTCTACAGCGGGTCCTACAATGAGCAGTTCTTC. It translates to CASTLYSGSYNEQFF.

This clonotype was counted only a few times. The junction and the germline gene differ at one end; a read error may be behind it. V gene TRBV6-2 or TRBV6-3 combines with J gene TRBJ2-3, with D possibly matching TRBD2 (6 bases). Germline CDR1 reads MNHEY; CDR2 reads SVGEGT. This CDR3 contains 11 residues. CDR3 nucleotides: TGTGCCAGCAGTTACTCCGGACTAACCAGCTTT. It translates to CASSYSGLTSF.

CDR3 sequence (DNA): TGTGCCACCAGCAGAGCTGGGACGGGTCGCAACACCATATATTTT. Its translation: CATSRAGTGRNTIYF. This chain uses TRBV15 with TRBJ1-3; maybe TRBD1 (5 bases). The CDR3 contains 15 residues. Germline CDR1 is LNHNV and CDR2 is YYDKDF (reference sequence). V lost 1 base and J lost 7, with 14 bases in between.